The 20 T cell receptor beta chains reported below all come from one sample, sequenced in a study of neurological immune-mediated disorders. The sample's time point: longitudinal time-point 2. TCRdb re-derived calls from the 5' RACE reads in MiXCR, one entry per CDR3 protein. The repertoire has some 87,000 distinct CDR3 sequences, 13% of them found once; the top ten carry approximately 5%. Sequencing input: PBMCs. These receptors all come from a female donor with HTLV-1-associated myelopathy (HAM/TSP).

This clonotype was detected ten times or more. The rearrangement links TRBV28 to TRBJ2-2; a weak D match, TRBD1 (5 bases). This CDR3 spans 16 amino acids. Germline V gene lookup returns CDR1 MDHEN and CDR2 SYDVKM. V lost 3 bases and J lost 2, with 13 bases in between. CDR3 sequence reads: CASSFLSGINTGELFF. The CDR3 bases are TGTGCCAGCAGTTTCTTATCAGGGATAAACACCGGGGAGCTGTTTTTT.

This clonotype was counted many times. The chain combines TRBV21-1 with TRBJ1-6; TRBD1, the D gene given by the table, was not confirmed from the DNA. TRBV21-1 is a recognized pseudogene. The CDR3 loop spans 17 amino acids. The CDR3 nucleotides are TGTGCCAGCAGCAGAAAAAGGACCAGGGGCTGGAATTCACCCCTCCACTTT. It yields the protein CASSRKRTRGWNSPLHF.

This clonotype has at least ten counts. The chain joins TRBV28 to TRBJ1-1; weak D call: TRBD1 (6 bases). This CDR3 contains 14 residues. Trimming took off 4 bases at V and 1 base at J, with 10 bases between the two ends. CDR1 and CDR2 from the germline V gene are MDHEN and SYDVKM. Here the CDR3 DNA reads TGTGCCAGCAGTTCGGGGGGGGCGAACACTGAAGCTTTCTTT. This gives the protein CASSSGGANTEAFF.

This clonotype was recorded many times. DNA of the CDR3: TGCGCCAGCAGCTTGGCTGGACGTTACTCCTACGAGCAGTACTTC. The encoded protein is CASSLAGRYSYEQYF. The chain carries TRBV5-1 and TRBJ2-7; no clear D. V was trimmed by 0 bases and J by 0 bases, leaving 10 bases between them. The CDR3 has 15 amino acids. CDR1 SGHRS and CDR2 YFSETQ come from the germline V gene. Full variable domain (outside the CDR3, taken from reference TRBV5-1 and TRBJ2-7): KAGVTQTPRYLIKTRGQQVTLSCSPISGHRSVSWYQQTPGQGLQFLFEYFSETQRNKGNFPGRFSGRQFSNSRSEMNVSTLELGDSALYLCASSLAGRYSYEQYFGPGTRLTVT.

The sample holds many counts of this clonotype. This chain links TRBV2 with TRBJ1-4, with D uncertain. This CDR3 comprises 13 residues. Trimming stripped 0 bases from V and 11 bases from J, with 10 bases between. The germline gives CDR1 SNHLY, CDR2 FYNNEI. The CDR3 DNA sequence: TGTGCCAGCAGTGAAGCGACGGTGTCGAAACTGTTTTTT. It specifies CASSEATVSKLFF.

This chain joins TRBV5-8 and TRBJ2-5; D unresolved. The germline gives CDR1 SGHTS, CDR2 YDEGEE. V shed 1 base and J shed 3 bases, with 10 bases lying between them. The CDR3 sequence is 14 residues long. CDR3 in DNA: TGTGCCAGCAGCTTGACTGAGAGGAAAGAGACCCAGTACTTC. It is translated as CASSLTERKETQYF.

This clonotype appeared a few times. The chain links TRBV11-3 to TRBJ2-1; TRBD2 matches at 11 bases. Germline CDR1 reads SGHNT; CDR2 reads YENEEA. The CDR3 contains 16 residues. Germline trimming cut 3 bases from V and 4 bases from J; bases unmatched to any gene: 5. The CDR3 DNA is TGTGCCAGCAGCTTTAGCGGGGGGGCAAGATACAATGAGCAGTTCTTC. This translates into CASSFSGGARYNEQFF.

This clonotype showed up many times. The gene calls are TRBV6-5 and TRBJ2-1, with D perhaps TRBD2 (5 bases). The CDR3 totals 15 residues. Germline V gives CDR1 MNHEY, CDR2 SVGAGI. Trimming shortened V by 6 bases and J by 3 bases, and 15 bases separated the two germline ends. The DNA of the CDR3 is TGTGCCAGCAGCTCTAGCCGGAGTCTCTACAATGAGCAGTTCTTC. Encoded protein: CASSSSRSLYNEQFF.

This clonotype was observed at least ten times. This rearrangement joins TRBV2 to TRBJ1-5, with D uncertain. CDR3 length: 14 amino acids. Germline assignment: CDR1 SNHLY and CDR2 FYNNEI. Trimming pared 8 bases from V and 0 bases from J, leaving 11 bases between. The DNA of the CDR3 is TGTGCCAGCCGACACCCTGATAGCAATCAGCCCCAGCATTTT. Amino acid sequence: CASRHPDSNQPQHF.

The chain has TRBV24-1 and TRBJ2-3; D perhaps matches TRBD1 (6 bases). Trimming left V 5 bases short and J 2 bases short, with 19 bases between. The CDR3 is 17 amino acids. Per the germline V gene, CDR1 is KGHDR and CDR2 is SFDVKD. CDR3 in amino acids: CATSGGTRGGNTDTQYF. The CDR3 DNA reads TGTGCCACCAGTGGAGGGACCCGTGGGGGCAACACAGATACGCAGTATTTT.

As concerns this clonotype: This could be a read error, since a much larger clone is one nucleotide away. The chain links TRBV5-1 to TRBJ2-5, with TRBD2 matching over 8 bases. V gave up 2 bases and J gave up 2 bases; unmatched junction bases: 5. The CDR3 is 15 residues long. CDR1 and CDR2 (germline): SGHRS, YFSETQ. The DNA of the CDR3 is TGCGCCAGCAGCTTCTTACTAGCGGAACAAGAGACCCAGTACTTC. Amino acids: CASSFLLAEQETQYF.

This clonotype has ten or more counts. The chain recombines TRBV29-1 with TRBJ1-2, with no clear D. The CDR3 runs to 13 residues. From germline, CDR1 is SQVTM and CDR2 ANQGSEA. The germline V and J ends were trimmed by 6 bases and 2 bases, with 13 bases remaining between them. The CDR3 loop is CSVEAALNYGYTF. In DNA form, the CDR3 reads TGCAGCGTCGAGGCGGCACTGAACTATGGCTACACCTTC.

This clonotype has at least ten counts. CDR3 sequence reads: CATIISPSYNEQFF. Written as DNA, the CDR3 is TGCGCCACCATAATCAGCCCTTCCTACAATGAGCAGTTCTTC. V is TRBV10-2 and J is TRBJ2-1; D not certain. V dropped 10 bases and J dropped 1 base, with 14 bases sitting between them. Germline CDR1 and CDR2: WSHSY and SAAADI. The CDR3 is made up of 14 amino acids.

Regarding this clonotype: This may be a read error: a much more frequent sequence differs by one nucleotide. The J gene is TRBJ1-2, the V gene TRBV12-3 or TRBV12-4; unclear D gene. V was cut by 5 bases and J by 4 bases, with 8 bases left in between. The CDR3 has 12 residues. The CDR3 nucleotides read TGTGCCAGCAGTCATGCGCTCTATGGCTACACCTTC. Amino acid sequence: CASSHALYGYTF.

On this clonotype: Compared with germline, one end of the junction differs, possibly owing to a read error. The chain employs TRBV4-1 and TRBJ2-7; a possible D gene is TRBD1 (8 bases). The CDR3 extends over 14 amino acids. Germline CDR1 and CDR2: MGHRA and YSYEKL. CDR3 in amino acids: CARRMDRDYYEQYF. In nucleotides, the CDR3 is TGCGCCAGGAGAATGGACAGGGACTACTACGAACAGTACTTC.

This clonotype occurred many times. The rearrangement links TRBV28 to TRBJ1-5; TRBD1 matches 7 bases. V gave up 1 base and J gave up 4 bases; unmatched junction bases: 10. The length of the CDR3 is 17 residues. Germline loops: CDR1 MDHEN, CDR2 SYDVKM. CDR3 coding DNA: TGTGCCAGCAGTTTATTGGGCCTAGTGGACAGGAATCAGCCCCAGCATTTT. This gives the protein CASSLLGLVDRNQPQHF.

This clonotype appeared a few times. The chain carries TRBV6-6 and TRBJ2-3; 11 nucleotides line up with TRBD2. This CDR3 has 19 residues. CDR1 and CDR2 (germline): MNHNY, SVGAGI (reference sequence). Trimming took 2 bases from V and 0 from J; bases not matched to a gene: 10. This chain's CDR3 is CASSYPKTSGDTSTDTQYF. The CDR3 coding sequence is TGTGCCAGCAGTTACCCCAAGACTAGCGGGGATACTAGCACAGATACGCAGTATTTT.

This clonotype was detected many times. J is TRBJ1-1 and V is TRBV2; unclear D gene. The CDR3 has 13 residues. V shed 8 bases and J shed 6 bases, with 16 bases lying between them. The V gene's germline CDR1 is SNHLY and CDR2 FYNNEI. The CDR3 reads CASGEGGGPEAFF. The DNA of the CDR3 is TGTGCCAGCGGGGAGGGAGGTGGGCCTGAAGCTTTCTTT.

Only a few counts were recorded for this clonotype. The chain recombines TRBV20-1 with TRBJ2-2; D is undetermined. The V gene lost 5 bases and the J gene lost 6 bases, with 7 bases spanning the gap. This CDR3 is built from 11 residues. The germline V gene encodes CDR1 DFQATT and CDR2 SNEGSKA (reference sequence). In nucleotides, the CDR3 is TGCAGTGCTGCCCTCCCCGGGGAGCTGTTTTTT. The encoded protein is CSAALPGELFF.

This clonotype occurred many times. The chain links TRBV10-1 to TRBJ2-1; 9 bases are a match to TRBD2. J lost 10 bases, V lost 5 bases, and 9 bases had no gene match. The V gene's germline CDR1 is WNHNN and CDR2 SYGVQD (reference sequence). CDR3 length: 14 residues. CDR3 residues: CASSSGGPGGEQFF. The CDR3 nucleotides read TGCGCCAGCAGTAGCGGGGGGCCAGGTGGGGAGCAGTTCTTC.